The clone carrying this TCR beta chain was observed many times. What it binds is unknown. This CDR3 has 14 residues. Losses at the gene ends were 4 bases for V and 1 base for J; bases not matched to a gene: 3. Per the germline V gene, CDR1 is SNHLY and CDR2 is FYNNEI. Constant-region reverse primers amplified full-length variable regions, followed by semi-nested Nested Universal Primer A PCR. TCRdb called the 5' RACE reads again in MiXCR, with one record for every CDR3 protein. This table has about 62,000 distinct CDR3 sequences, about 31% appearing once. Study-level points and caveats: Tumor memory CD4+ T cell TCR gene usage was found to cluster with blood and lymph node memory CD4+ cells and with lymph node naive CD4+ cells.

This receptor was identified in a female donor with breast cancer. The sample consisted of tumor-infiltrating naive CD4+ T cells sorted from the breast tumor. This sample's subset: naive CD4+ T cells, CD4+CD45RA+CD25-. The rearrangement uses TRBV2 and TRBJ1-1, with 7 bases lining up with TRBD1. The CDR3 loop reads CASSVQGENTEAFF. CDR3 DNA: TGTGCCAGCAGTGTCCAGGGGGAGAACACTGAAGCTTTCTTT.